What follows are 28 T cell receptor beta chains derived from one specimen sequenced in a study of blood T cell repertoires in COVID-19. TCRdb's copy holds only in-frame clones and misses some; the assay was immunoSEQ multiplex PCR. The sample has roughly 140,000 clones, 84% seen once; the top ten hold 1.6%. Sample: PBMCs or T cells enriched from blood (not recorded which). The receptors shown here come from a woman between 18 and 29 years old who had been exposed to COVID-19.

This chain connects TRBV10-2 to TRBJ1-5; TRBD1 matches at 8 bases. CDR1 and CDR2 (germline): WSHSY, SAAADI. The length of the CDR3 is 15 residues. V lost 5 bases, J lost 6 bases, and 9 bases stayed unmatched. CDR3 nucleotides: TGCGCCAGCAGTCCCGGACAGGGAAAAGCTCAGCCCCAGCATTTT. Protein: CASSPGQGKAQPQHF.

The chain couples TRBV9 to TRBJ1-2, with a weak D call TRBD1 (6 bases). The germline gives CDR1 SGDLS, CDR2 YYNGEE. The CDR3 has 14 amino acids. V gave up 4 bases and J gave up 8 bases, with 18 bases separating them. The CDR3: CASSPRLGARGYTF. The DNA for the CDR3 is TGTGCCAGCAGCCCCCGTTTGGGGGCGCGGGGCTACACCTTC.

This sequence joins TRBV18 and TRBJ2-5; D not resolved. The CDR3 covers 15 residues. V was cut by 0 bases and J by 3 bases, with 11 bases left in between. The germline V gene has CDR1 KGHSH and CDR2 LQKENI. CDR3: CASSPPPGEKETQYF. For the CDR3, the DNA is TGTGCCAGCTCACCACCGCCGGGTGAGAAAGAGACCCAGTACTTC. Full variable domain (remainder filled in from reference TRBV18 and TRBJ2-5): NAGVMQNPRHLVRRRGQEARLRCSPMKGHSHVYWYRQLPEEGLKFMVYLQKENIIDESGMPKERFSAEFPKEGPSILRIQQVVRGDSAAYFCASSPPPGEKETQYFGPGTRLLVL.

The chain has TRBV30 and TRBJ2-6; possible D gene TRBD2, 5 bases. CDR3 length: 14 amino acids. V lost 2 bases, J lost 0 bases, and 5 bases lay in between. Germline V gene data show CDR1 as GTSNPN and CDR2 as SVGIG (reference sequence). The CDR3 nucleotides are TGTGCCTGGAGTCGGGGCTCTGGGGCCAACGTCCTGACTTTC. This translates into CAWSRGSGANVLTF.

The V and J genes are TRBV5-6 and TRBJ2-4, with 11 bases that match TRBD2. Germline CDR1 reads SGHDT; CDR2 reads YYEEEE. The CDR3 has 16 amino acids. Trimming removed 2 bases from V and 7 bases from J; junction bases left unmatched: 8. CDR3 nucleotides: TGTGCCAGCAGCTTTGGGACTAGCGGACTTTTGAACATTCAGTACTTC. Its protein product is CASSFGTSGLLNIQYF.

This chain joins TRBV7-2 and TRBJ1-5; no definite D call. CDR1 SGHTA and CDR2 FQGNSA come from the germline V gene. The CDR3 covers 15 residues. Trimming took 1 base from V and 6 from J, leaving 13 bases between them. As DNA, the CDR3 is TGTGCCAGCAGCTTAGATTTTGGTCGGAGTCAGCCCCAGCATTTT. Translation: CASSLDFGRSQPQHF.

The rearrangement links TRBV3-1 (or the pseudogene TRBV3-2) to TRBJ2-2, with 14 nucleotides matching TRBD2. V gave up 4 bases and J gave up 4 bases; unmatched junction bases: 11. The CDR3 totals 19 residues. Germline CDR1 is LGHDT and CDR2 is YNNKEL (reference sequence). CDR3 in DNA: TGTGCCAGCAGCCCTCGACCGACTAGCGGGAGGGGTAGCACCGGGGAGCTGTTTTTT. It is translated as CASSPRPTSGRGSTGELFF.

For the CDR3, the DNA is TGTGCCAGCAGCCCACAGGGGCACACTGAAGCTTTCTTT. Protein product: CASSPQGHTEAFF. V gene TRBV2 combines with J gene TRBJ1-1; 7 bases agree with TRBD1. Germline V lookup: CDR1 SNHLY, CDR2 FYNNEI. J was trimmed by 3 bases and V by 6 bases; bases with no gene match: 4. The CDR3 contains 13 residues.

The CDR3 region is CASSLGRYTGEEGEQYF. The CDR3 DNA reads TGCGCCAGCAGCCTAGGCCGCTACACAGGGGAAGAAGGCGAGCAGTACTTC. The chain uses TRBV5-1 and TRBJ2-7; 7 bases map to TRBD1. The CDR3 sequence is 17 residues long. The germline V gene encodes CDR1 SGHRS and CDR2 YFSETQ. The V and J ends lost 4 bases and 6 bases, in that order; junction bases with no gene match: 19. Looking up the rest from reference TRBV5-1 and TRBJ2-7 gives the full variable domain: KAGVTQTPRYLIKTRGQQVTLSCSPISGHRSVSWYQQTPGQGLQFLFEYFSETQRNKGNFPGRFSGRQFSNSRSEMNVSTLELGDSALYLCASSLGRYTGEEGEQYFGPGTRLTVT.

The CDR3 sequence: CASSTGQGVRYEQYF. The CDR3 bases are TGTGCCAGTAGTACAGGACAGGGTGTACGCTACGAGCAGTACTTC. V is TRBV19 and J is TRBJ2-7, with 8 bases fitting TRBD1. Germline CDR1 and CDR2: LNHDA and SQIVND (reference sequence). The CDR3 has 15 residues. The J segment lost 3 bases and the V segment lost 4 bases, leaving 8 bases of the junction unmatched.

This rearrangement joins TRBV7-6 to TRBJ2-7, with TRBD1 matching over 8 bases. Germline CDR1 and CDR2: SGHVS and FNYEAQ. Trimming at V came to 5 bases and at J to 1 base, leaving 7 bases not matched to a gene. The CDR3 runs 15 residues. The CDR3 protein is CASSPGTGSSYEQYF. CDR3 in DNA: TGTGCCAGCAGCCCTGGGACAGGATCGTCCTACGAGCAGTACTTC.

The rearrangement links TRBV6-5 to TRBJ1-2, with D perhaps matching TRBD1 (5 bases). Trimming took off 6 bases at V and 7 bases at J, with 21 bases between the two ends. The CDR3 totals 15 residues. In germline, CDR1 is MNHEY, CDR2 SVGAGI. CDR3 amino acids: CASRDPTGGSSGYTF. The CDR3 coding sequence is TGTGCCAGCAGGGACCCGACCGGGGGGTCCTCTGGCTACACCTTC.

CDR3 region: CASSLGLAGTTIETQYF. The CDR3 DNA is TGTGCCAGCAGTTTAGGACTAGCGGGGACCACAATAGAGACCCAGTACTTC. This chain connects TRBV28 to TRBJ2-5, with TRBD2 identical over 12 bases. V dropped 2 bases and J dropped 4; count of bases not matched to a gene: 8. This CDR3 is 17 amino acids long. The germline V gene has CDR1 MDHEN and CDR2 SYDVKM.

In this sample, this clone turned up a few times. The V gene is TRBV19, the J gene TRBJ1-5; no clear D gene. The CDR3 consists of 17 residues. Per the germline V gene, CDR1 is LNHDA and CDR2 is SQIVND (reference sequence). The V and J ends lost 5 bases and 0 bases respectively, with 17 bases between them. CDR3 in amino acids: CASSPQRIIYSNQPQHF. In DNA, the CDR3 is TGTGCCAGTAGTCCTCAGCGAATTATTTATAGCAATCAGCCCCAGCATTTT. Variable domain in full (rest from reference TRBV19 and TRBJ1-5): DGGITQSPKYLFRKEGQNVTLSCEQNLNHDAMYWYRQDPGQGLRLIYYSQIVNDFQKGDIAEGYSVSREKKESFPLTVTSAQKNPTAFYLCASSPQRIIYSNQPQHFGDGTRLSIL.

This sequence joins TRBV28 and TRBJ1-1, with D perhaps TRBD1 (5 bases). Trimming stripped 5 bases from V and 0 bases from J, with 13 bases between. Germline CDR1 and CDR2: MDHEN and SYDVKM. CDR3 length: 15 residues. This chain's CDR3 is CASSPPTGLNTEAFF. DNA for the CDR3: TGTGCCAGCAGTCCACCTACAGGACTGAACACTGAAGCTTTCTTT.

This chain links TRBV30 with TRBJ2-7; no clear D gene. Per the germline V gene, CDR1 is GTSNPN and CDR2 is SVGIG (reference sequence). V was pared by 1 base and J by 4 bases, with 5 bases between. The CDR3 is 11 amino acids. The CDR3 DNA reads as TGTGCCTGGAGTGCCTCTTACGAGCAGTACTTC. Protein sequence: CAWSASYEQYF.

The V gene is TRBV19, the J gene TRBJ2-1, with D hard to call. The CDR3 has 14 amino acids. Germline V CDR1 and CDR2: LNHDA, SQIVND (reference sequence). Trimming took 3 bases from V and 1 from J, leaving 7 bases between them. The CDR3 DNA sequence: TGTGCCAGTAGTATTGACGGGTCCTACAATGAGCAGTTCTTC. Translating gives CASSIDGSYNEQFF.

The rearrangement links TRBV18 to TRBJ1-4; TRBD1 matches 7 bases. This CDR3 is built from 15 residues. Looked up from germline, CDR1 is KGHSH and CDR2 is LQKENI. V gave up 6 bases and J gave up 4 bases; unmatched junction bases: 8. The CDR3 here is CASSRRGQINEKLFF. The DNA for the CDR3 is TGTGCCAGCTCGCGACGGGGACAGATTAATGAAAAACTGTTTTTT.

This clone came up a few times. V usage is TRBV7-6 and J usage is TRBJ2-7, with a possible D match to TRBD2 (5 bases). V shed 1 base and J shed 4 bases, with 17 bases lying between them. The CDR3 runs to 16 residues. Germline CDR1 is SGHVS and CDR2 is FNYEAQ. DNA for the CDR3: TGTGCCAGCAGCTTAGTCGAAGGGAGCCAGGATTACGAGCAGTACTTC. Its translation: CASSLVEGSQDYEQYF.

The chain combines TRBV11-2 with TRBJ2-1; 11 bases align to TRBD2. The CDR3 is made up of 17 amino acids. Germline V gives CDR1 SGHAT, CDR2 FQNNGV. The J segment lost 7 bases and the V segment lost 6 bases, leaving 14 bases of the junction unmatched. This CDR3 is CASSYIRLAGYGNEQFF. The CDR3 region has the DNA TGTGCCAGCAGTTACATAAGACTAGCGGGATATGGGAATGAGCAGTTCTTC.

The sample holds a few counts of this clone. The chain has TRBV7-3 and TRBJ2-1; 8 positions agree with TRBD2. Germline CDR1 SGHTA, CDR2 FQGTGA. V shed 0 bases, J shed 5 bases, and the junction held 3 bases outside the gene matches. This CDR3 contains 15 residues. For the CDR3, the DNA is TGTGCCAGCAGCTTAACCGGGAGGGCCAACAATGAGCAGTTCTTC. It encodes CASSLTGRANNEQFF. Based on the CDR3 plus reference TRBV7-3 and TRBJ2-1, the full variable domain is GAGVSQTPSNKVTEKGKYVELRCDPISGHTALYWYRQSLGQGPEFLIYFQGTGAADDSGLPNDRFFAVRPEGSVSTLKIQRTERGDSAVYLCASSLTGRANNEQFFGPGTRLTVL.

The gene calls are TRBV4-2 and TRBJ2-7; D perhaps matches TRBD1 (7 bases). Germline CDR1 and CDR2: LGHNA and YNFKEQ. V lost 2 bases, J lost 3 bases, and 17 bases lay in between. The CDR3 has 16 residues. The DNA for the CDR3 is TGTGCCAGCAGCCAACAGCTCGGGCAGGGGGGCTACGAGCAGTACTTC. It is translated as CASSQQLGQGGYEQYF.

This clone was counted many times. This rearrangement joins TRBV5-8 to TRBJ2-1; D is perhaps TRBD2 (6 bases). The CDR3 loop spans 16 amino acids. Trimming stripped 1 base from V and 4 bases from J, with 15 bases between. The V gene's germline CDR1 is SGHTS and CDR2 YDEGEE. The CDR3 region is CASSLFGGRLYNEQFF. In DNA form, the CDR3 reads TGTGCCAGCAGCTTGTTTGGAGGGAGGCTTTACAATGAGCAGTTCTTC.

The chain joins TRBV7-7 to TRBJ1-5; 9 bases match TRBD1. After removal of 5 bases from V and 0 bases from J, the junction contained 8 bases not matched to a gene. This CDR3 contains 17 residues. Germline loops: CDR1 SSHAT, CDR2 FNYEAQ (reference sequence). The DNA of the CDR3 is TGTGCCAGCAGCCCCGGGACAGGGCTCTCTAGCAATCAGCCCCAGCATTTT. Encoded protein: CASSPGTGLSSNQPQHF. The full variable domain, completed using reference TRBV7-7 and TRBJ1-5, is GAGVSQSPRYKVTKRGQDVTLRCDPISSHATLYWYQQALGQGPEFLTYFNYEAQPDKSGLPSDRFSAERPEGSISTLTIQRTEQRDSAMYRCASSPGTGLSSNQPQHFGDGTRLSIL.

The genes are TRBV27 and TRBJ1-2; D gene unclear. Germline values: CDR1 MNHEY, CDR2 SMNVEV (reference sequence). This CDR3 is built from 11 residues. Between the trimmed V and J ends, which lost 9 bases and 4 bases, there was a span of 9 bases. The CDR3 loop is CASGDSYGYTF. The DNA for the CDR3 is TGTGCCAGTGGAGATTCCTATGGCTACACCTTC.

V is TRBV7-9 and J is TRBJ1-3; a weak D match, TRBD1 (5 bases). The CDR3 totals 15 residues. V was pared by 5 bases and J by 7 bases, with 18 bases between. The germline V gene encodes CDR1 SEHNR and CDR2 FQNEAQ (reference sequence). The CDR3 is CASSPGGSLGNTIYF. Here the CDR3 DNA reads TGTGCCAGCAGCCCCGGGGGGTCCCTCGGGAACACCATATATTTT. Complete variable domain (other parts from reference TRBV7-9 and TRBJ1-3): DTGVSQNPRHKITKRGQNVTFRCDPISEHNRLYWYRQTLGQGPEFLTYFQNEAQLEKSRLLSDRFSAERPKGSFSTLEIQRTEQGDSAMYLCASSPGGSLGNTIYFGEGSWLTVV.

This clone has just one count. V is TRBV2 and J is TRBJ1-1; weak D call: TRBD1 (5 bases). The V gene's germline CDR1 is SNHLY and CDR2 FYNNEI. This CDR3 has 11 amino acids. The V and J ends lost 7 bases and 5 bases respectively, with 8 bases between them. The CDR3 here is CASNGGTEAFF. Written as DNA, the CDR3 is TGTGCCAGCAATGGGGGGACTGAAGCTTTCTTT.

The count of this clone is one. The gene calls are TRBV3-1 (or the pseudogene TRBV3-2) and TRBJ1-5; D call uncertain. Trimming left V 3 bases short and J 0 bases short, with 12 bases between. This CDR3 comprises 16 residues. The germline V gene encodes CDR1 LGHDT and CDR2 YNNKEL (reference sequence). CDR3 in amino acids: CASSQGSGYSNQPQHF. The DNA of the CDR3 is TGTGCCAGCAGCCAGGGCTCGGGGTATAGCAATCAGCCCCAGCATTTT.